The sequence of this TCR beta chain was determined in a study of T cell repertoires in cytomegalovirus infection. The wider study: Peptides in the study included HLA-C-restricted and HLA-B-restricted CMV epitopes. In public TCR beta signatures, there were indications of both CMV infection and matching HLA type.

This clonotype was found once. Its antigen is not known. Using its own MiXCR run on the reads, TCRdb lists one record per CDR3 protein. Of around 800,000 distinct CDR3 sequences in the sample, less than 35% were seen once. Study observations and caveats: Totalled public TCR beta family frequency picked out people who carried CMV plus the relevant HLA. What dominated the ex vivo response were HLA-C-restricted CMV-specific TCR beta clonotypes.

Per germline, CDR1 MNHEY and CDR2 SVGAGI. The ends lost 4 bases at V and 8 bases at J; junction bases unmatched: 17. This CDR3 comprises 18 residues. This clonotype was sampled from a human donor in good health (CMV status not recorded). Some clones in this sample may be carry-over from other donors' samples. The chain recombines TRBV6-5 with TRBJ2-1; 10 bases line up with TRBD1. Sequenced material: cultured CD8+ T cells from PBMCs, taken from culture after CMV antigen stimulation. The CDR3 protein is CASSSGPSDRGQGYEQFF. In nucleotides, the CDR3 is TGTGCCAGCAGTTCTGGGCCCTCCGACAGGGGGCAAGGGTATGAGCAGTTCTTC.